These 8 T cell receptor beta chains were all obtained from the same sample, sequenced in a study of CD4 and CD8 cells across lung adenocarcinoma regions. TCRdb independently ran MiXCR on the PCR reads; one entry per CDR3 protein. The sample includes approximately 10,000 distinct CDR3 sequences, approximately 58% of them seen just once. The sequenced sample consisted of CD8+ T cells from the margin of a lung tumor. Source of these receptors: a male donor with lung adenocarcinoma. The CD4 and CD8 labels of this study may be unreliable.

The chain is built from TRBV10-3 and TRBJ1-2; D may be TRBD1 (6 bases). CDR1 and CDR2 (germline): ENHRY, SYGVKD. The CDR3 is made up of 13 amino acids. The V end lost 11 bases, the J end lost 0 bases, and 13 bases lay between the germline ends. For the CDR3, the DNA is TGTGCCGTCCAAGGGACAACTAACTATGGCTACACCTTC. Protein sequence: CAVQGTTNYGYTF.

The chain couples TRBV27 to TRBJ2-3, with 7 bases identical to TRBD1. Germline CDR1 MNHEY, CDR2 SMNVEV (reference sequence). The V gene end was trimmed by 2 bases and the J gene end by 8 bases; junction bases not matched to a gene: 1. The CDR3 length is 12 residues. CDR3 residues: CASSLEGATQYF. The DNA of the CDR3 is TGTGCCAGCAGTTTAGAGGGGGCTACGCAGTATTTT.

The rearrangement joins TRBV6-1 to TRBJ2-6, with D possibly being TRBD1 (6 bases). Germline values: CDR1 MNHNS, CDR2 SASEGT. This CDR3 is 17 amino acids long. The germline V and J ends were trimmed by 7 bases and 0 bases, with 16 bases remaining between them. The CDR3: CASTTIQGDSGANVLTF. For the CDR3, the DNA is TGTGCCAGCACTACCATACAGGGAGACTCTGGGGCCAACGTCCTGACTTTC.

By sample share, this clonotype is medium-sized. V usage is TRBV6-1 and J usage is TRBJ2-1; 7 nucleotides line up with TRBD2. With V trimmed by 6 bases and J by 4 bases, 3 bases remained unmatched. This CDR3 has 13 amino acids. Germline assignment: CDR1 MNHNS and CDR2 SASEGT. This CDR3 reads CASRGGNYNEQFF. The DNA for the CDR3 is TGTGCCAGCAGGGGGGGGAATTACAATGAGCAGTTCTTC.

This clonotype was recorded at least ten times. V and J are TRBV27 and TRBJ2-1; a possible D gene is TRBD2 (5 bases). The germline V gene encodes CDR1 MNHEY and CDR2 SMNVEV (reference sequence). Trimming removed 1 base from V and 6 bases from J, with 13 bases in between. CDR3 length: 15 residues. CDR3 loop: CASSLWAGGVNEQFF. The CDR3 DNA follows: TGTGCCAGCAGTTTATGGGCAGGAGGCGTCAATGAGCAGTTCTTC.

The rearrangement uses TRBV7-2 and TRBJ2-4, with TRBD2 matching 10 bases. Germline lookup yields CDR1 SGHTA and CDR2 FQGNSA. Trimming took 5 bases from V and 0 from J; bases not matched to a gene: 19. The CDR3 consists of 21 residues. CDR3 sequence: CASSPDPWASGGSLAKNIQYF. CDR3 sequence (DNA): TGTGCCAGCAGCCCCGACCCCTGGGCTAGCGGGGGTAGCCTAGCCAAAAACATTCAGTACTTC.

This clonotype was recorded once. One base away lies a much larger clone, so this may be a sequencing read error. V and J are TRBV27 and TRBJ2-3; tentatively, D is TRBD2 (6 bases). This CDR3 has 14 amino acids. Looked up from germline, CDR1 is MNHEY and CDR2 is SMNVEV (reference sequence). In DNA, the CDR3 is TGTGCCAGCAGTTTATCGCGGGGCACAGATACGCGGTATTTT. This translates into CASSLSRGTDTRYF.

The CDR3 nucleotides read TGTGCCAGCAGCGGACGGGCGGTGAGGACCGGTGCGCAGTTTTTT. This sequence encodes CASSGRAVRTGAQFF. The V and J genes are TRBV6-1 and TRBJ2-2; D remains ambiguous. The CDR3 has 15 residues. The V and J ends lost 6 bases and 16 bases respectively, with 27 bases between them. Germline CDR1 reads MNHNS; CDR2 reads SASEGT.